What follows are 9 T cell receptor beta chains derived from one specimen sequenced in a study of blood T cells in healthy people across ages. The authors ran a second PCR of about 6 to 11 cycles using a sample-barcoded 5' primer and a J-beta primer mix. Each CDR3 protein is one row after TCRdb ran MiXCR on the 5' RACE reads. The table has more than 1 million distinct CDR3 sequences, under 45% seen once. The specimen sequenced was blood. These receptors came from a woman aged 55-69 years in good health.

This clonotype was seen only a few times. The rearrangement uses TRBV7-8 and TRBJ2-2; 12 bases are a match to TRBD2. Germline lookup yields CDR1 SGHVS and CDR2 FQNEAQ. The length of the CDR3 is 16 residues. V shed 5 bases, J shed 7 bases, and the junction held 8 bases outside the gene matches. The CDR3 protein is CASSPLLAGGVGELFF. In DNA, the CDR3 is TGTGCCAGCAGCCCCCTACTAGCGGGAGGCGTCGGGGAGCTGTTTTTT.

This chain links TRBV7-2 with TRBJ2-4; 8 bases are shared with TRBD2. The DNA end is a closer match to TRBJ2-7, so the J assignment may be wrong. The CDR3 is made up of 16 amino acids. CDR1 and CDR2 from the germline V gene are SGHTA and FQGNSA. The CDR3 loop reads CASSWRGVASFNEQYF. The CDR3 DNA reads as TGTGCCAGCAGCTGGCGGGGGGTAGCGTCCTTTAACGAGCAGTACTTC.

The V and J genes are TRBV6-4 and TRBJ2-3; D remains unclear. The CDR3 is 15 residues long. Trimming removed 0 bases at V and 4 bases at J, with 11 bases between. Per the germline V gene, CDR1 is MRHNA and CDR2 is SNTAGT. The CDR3 DNA follows: TGTGCCAGCAGTGACTCTGAAAGGTTCTCAGATACGCAGTATTTT. Amino acids: CASSDSERFSDTQYF.

The DNA for the CDR3 is TGTGCCAGCAGTACCCTAGCGGGAGGTGGATACGAGCAGTACTTC. This gives the protein CASSTLAGGGYEQYF. The rearrangement uses TRBV2 and TRBJ2-7, with 11 bases fitting TRBD2. Trimming removed 5 bases from V and 4 bases from J; junction bases left unmatched: 7. This CDR3 region has 15 residues. The germline V gene has CDR1 SNHLY and CDR2 FYNNEI. Complete variable domain (other parts from reference TRBV2 and TRBJ2-7): EPEVTQTPSHQVTQMGQEVILRCVPISNHLYFYWYRQILGQKVEFLVSFYNNEISEKSEIFDDQFSVERPDGSNFTLKIRSTKLEDSAMYFCASSTLAGGGYEQYFGPGTRLTVT.

In its sample, this clonotype was seen a few times. V gene TRBV7-9 combines with J gene TRBJ2-5; 7 bases map to TRBD1. J lost 10 bases, V lost 2 bases, and 16 bases had no gene match. The germline CDR1 and CDR2 sequences are SEHNR and FQNEAQ (reference sequence). The CDR3 has 16 residues. In DNA, the CDR3 is TGTGCCAGCAGCTTATGGTCCGCGACAGGGATAAGGGACCAGTACTTC. Protein: CASSLWSATGIRDQYF.

V usage is TRBV4-2 and J usage is TRBJ1-2; 7 nucleotides align to TRBD1. The J segment lost 8 bases and the V segment lost 4 bases, leaving 10 bases of the junction unmatched. CDR1 and CDR2 (germline): LGHNA, YNFKEQ. The CDR3 is 14 residues long. CDR3 sequence (DNA): TGTGCCAGCAGCCCGACAGGGAAGACGGGAGGCTACACCTTC. Translation gives CASSPTGKTGGYTF.

This chain joins TRBV11-2 and TRBJ2-5; unclear D gene. Germline V lookup: CDR1 SGHAT, CDR2 FQNNGV. The V gene lost 0 bases and the J gene lost 5 bases, with 7 bases spanning the gap. The CDR3 consists of 13 residues. CDR3 sequence (DNA): TGTGCCAGCAGCTTAGAAAGGAGTGAGACCCAGTACTTC. Translation: CASSLERSETQYF. The variable domain in full, completed from reference TRBV11-2 and TRBJ2-5, reads EAGVAQSPRYKIIEKRQSVAFWCNPISGHATLYWYQQILGQGPKLLIQFQNNGVVDDSQLPKDRFSAERLKGVDSTLKIQPAKLEDSAVYLCASSLERSETQYFGPGTRLLVL.

The chain carries TRBV7-8 and TRBJ2-1, with 7 bases fitting TRBD2. Germline-derived CDR1 and CDR2 are SGHVS and FQNEAQ. The J segment lost 2 bases and the V segment lost 2 bases, leaving 0 bases of the junction unmatched. CDR3 length equals 14 residues. The CDR3 region is CASSLSGAYNEQFF. CDR3 nucleotides: TGTGCCAGCAGCTTAAGCGGGGCCTACAATGAGCAGTTCTTC.

The chain joins TRBV7-9 to TRBJ2-1; D unresolved. This CDR3 has 15 amino acids. Germline V CDR1 and CDR2: SEHNR, FQNEAQ (reference sequence). With 4 bases removed from V and 3 bases from J, the gap between germline ends came to 13 bases. The chain's CDR3 is CASSSPGPFYNEQFF. Written as DNA, the CDR3 is TGTGCCAGCAGCTCCCCCGGGCCCTTCTACAATGAGCAGTTCTTC.